The present entry profiles one T cell receptor beta chain with its context. The sample belongs to a study of blood T cell repertoires in COVID-19. Whole-study context: Samples of COVID-19 (acute and convalescent) were obtained from the United States, Italy and Spain. Sources were T cells, B-cell-depleted T cells, or PBMCs; the material itself was cDNA or gDNA.

Measured with immunoSEQ multiplex PCR; TCRdb has only the in-frame clones, and not every one. Among around 400,000 clones, roughly 90% were seen once, and the ten largest hold 1.7%. Those enrolled, adults aged roughly 18 to 89 years, came from around 24 US areas. Recovered participants had two consecutive negative NP/OP PCR tests, healthcare professional clearance, or symptom resolution. The CDR3 contains 13 residues. The clonotype was recovered from a young woman who had recovered from COVID-19. Sequencing used PBMCs or T cells enriched from blood (not recorded which). This chain joins TRBV21-1 and TRBJ1-5. TRBV21-1 is flagged as a pseudogene. CDR3 region: CASSKATRQPQHF. CDR3 sequence (DNA): TGTGCCAGCAGCAAAGCAACTAGGCAGCCCCAGCATTTT.